Described below is a single T cell receptor (beta chain) sequence and its context. Its antigen is as yet unknown. In germline, CDR1 is MDHEN, CDR2 SYDVKM. V shed 6 bases and J 3 bases; nucleotides not matched to a gene: 2. The CDR3 sequence is 14 residues long. 5'-RACE, quantitative and with molecular barcodes, yielded the TCR beta libraries. TCRdb processed the 5' RACE reads anew with MiXCR; each CDR3 protein has one entry. The sample consists of 30,000 to 45,000 distinct CDR3 sequences, approximately 10% of them appearing once. The sample originates from a study of CD8 T cells in ankylosing spondylitis. Study outcomes and limitations: Earlier studies detected some motif variants in reactive arthritis synovial fluid and blood. Researchers reportedly found disease-linked clones significantly enriched in matched ankylosing spondylitis synovial fluid. There was a TCR beta motif, made of fewer than 10 highly homologous variants, that appeared characteristic of ankylosing spondylitis blood.

Sequences were obtained from synovial fluid, either unsorted or a sorted T cell fraction (not recorded which). The clonotype comes from a male donor with ankylosing spondylitis. J is TRBJ2-3 and V is TRBV28, with 11 bases that match TRBD2. CDR3 amino acids: CASRLAGDTDTQYF. Here the CDR3 DNA reads TGTGCCAGCAGACTAGCGGGAGATACAGATACGCAGTATTTT.